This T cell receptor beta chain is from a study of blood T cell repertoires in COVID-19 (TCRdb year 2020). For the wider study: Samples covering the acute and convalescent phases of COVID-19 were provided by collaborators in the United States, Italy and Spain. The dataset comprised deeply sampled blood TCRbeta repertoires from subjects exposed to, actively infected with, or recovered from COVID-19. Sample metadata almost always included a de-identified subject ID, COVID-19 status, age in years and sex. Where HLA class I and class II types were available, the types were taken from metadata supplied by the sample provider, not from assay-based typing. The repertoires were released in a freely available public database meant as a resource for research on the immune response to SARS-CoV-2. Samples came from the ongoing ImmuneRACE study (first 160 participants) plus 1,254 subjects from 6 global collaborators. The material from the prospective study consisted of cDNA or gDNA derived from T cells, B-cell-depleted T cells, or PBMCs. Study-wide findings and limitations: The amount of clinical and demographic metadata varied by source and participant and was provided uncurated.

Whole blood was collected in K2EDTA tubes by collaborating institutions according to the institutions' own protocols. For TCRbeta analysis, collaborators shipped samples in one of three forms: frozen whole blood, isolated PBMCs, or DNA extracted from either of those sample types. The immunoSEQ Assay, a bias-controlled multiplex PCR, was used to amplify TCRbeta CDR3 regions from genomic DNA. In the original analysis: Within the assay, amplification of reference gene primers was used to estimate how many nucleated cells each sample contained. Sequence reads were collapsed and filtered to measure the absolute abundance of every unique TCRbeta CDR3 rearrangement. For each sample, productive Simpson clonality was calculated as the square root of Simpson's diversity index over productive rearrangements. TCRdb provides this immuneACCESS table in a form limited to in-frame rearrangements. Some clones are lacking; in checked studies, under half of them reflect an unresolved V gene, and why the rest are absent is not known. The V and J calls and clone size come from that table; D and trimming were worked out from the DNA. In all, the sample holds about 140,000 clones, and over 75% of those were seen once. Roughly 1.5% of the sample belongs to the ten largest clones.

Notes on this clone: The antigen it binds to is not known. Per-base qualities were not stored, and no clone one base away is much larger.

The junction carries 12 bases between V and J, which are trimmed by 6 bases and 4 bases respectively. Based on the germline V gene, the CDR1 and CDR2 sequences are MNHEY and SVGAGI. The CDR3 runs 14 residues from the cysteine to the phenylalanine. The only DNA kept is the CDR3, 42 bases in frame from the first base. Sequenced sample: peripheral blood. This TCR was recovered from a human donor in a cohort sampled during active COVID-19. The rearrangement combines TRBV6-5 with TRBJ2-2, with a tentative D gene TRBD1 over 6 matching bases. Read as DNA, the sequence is TGTGCCAGCAGGGTCCGGACAGTCACCGGGGAGCTGTTTTTT. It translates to CASRVRTVTGELFF.